One and the same sample provided the 17 T cell receptor beta chains below, sequenced in a study of T-cell memory formation after mild COVID-19. MiXCR was run by TCRdb on the 5' RACE reads, yielding one entry per CDR3 protein. The table includes around 530,000 distinct CDR3 sequences, roughly 21% detected once. The sequenced sample was PBMCs or a T cell subset sorted from them (not recorded which). The receptors were sampled from an adult woman who had mild COVID-19 (a few samples of this study predate the infection). Cell type and time point are not known.

This clonotype occurred a few times. The genes are TRBV2 and TRBJ2-5; D not certain. The CDR3 loop spans 15 amino acids. The V and J ends lost 8 bases and 1 base respectively, with 17 bases between them. Germline CDR1 and CDR2: SNHLY and FYNNEI. CDR3 DNA sequence: TGTGCCAGCCAACCGACGGGCGCGCCCCAAGAGACCCAGTACTTC. This encodes CASQPTGAPQETQYF.

The chain uses TRBV4-3 and TRBJ1-1; tentative D call: TRBD1 (5 bases). CDR3 size: 15 residues. V dropped 1 base and J dropped 4 bases, with 13 bases sitting between them. Germline assignment: CDR1 LGHNA and CDR2 YSLEER. The CDR3 sequence is CASSQVGGVGTEAFF. CDR3 in DNA: TGCGCCAGCAGCCAAGTGGGAGGGGTGGGCACTGAAGCTTTCTTT.

The V call is TRBV4-1, the J call TRBJ1-1; no reliable D call. V lost 0 bases and J 0 bases, leaving 8 bases between the germline ends. The CDR3 runs to 15 residues. The germline CDR1 and CDR2 sequences are MGHRA and YSYEKL. CDR3 region: CASSQDWKMNTEAFF. Here the CDR3 DNA reads TGCGCCAGCAGCCAAGATTGGAAAATGAACACTGAAGCTTTCTTT.

The V and J genes are TRBV30 and TRBJ1-3; the match to TRBD1 covers 7 bases. Germline V lookup: CDR1 GTSNPN, CDR2 SVGIG (reference sequence). The junction had 7 bases not matched to a gene; V was cut back by 6 bases and J by 2 bases. The CDR3 runs to 14 residues. CDR3 sequence: CACGDSQPGNTIYF. The CDR3, as DNA: TGTGCCTGCGGGGACAGCCAGCCTGGAAACACCATATATTTT.

This clonotype has more than one count but fewer than ten. V gene TRBV7-2 combines with J gene TRBJ1-1; D remains ambiguous. The CDR3 spans 15 residues. V dropped 2 bases and J dropped 2 bases, with 12 bases sitting between them. In germline, CDR1 is SGHTA, CDR2 FQGNSA. For the CDR3, the DNA is TGTGCCAGCAGCTTACGGCCAGCCTATAACACTGAAGCTTTCTTT. This sequence encodes CASSLRPAYNTEAFF.

V usage is TRBV5-1 and J usage is TRBJ2-7; 11 nucleotides agree with TRBD1. The CDR3 totals 14 residues. Germline CDR1 SGHRS, CDR2 YFSETQ. V lost 1 base and J lost 5; bases outside the gene matches: 2. The CDR3, as DNA: TGCGCCAGCAGCTTGTCGGGACAGGGGGACGAGCAGTACTTC. It specifies CASSLSGQGDEQYF.

This clonotype has only a few counts. The chain has TRBV12-3 or TRBV12-4 and TRBJ2-1, with TRBD2 identical over 7 bases. This CDR3 contains 15 residues. V shed 6 bases and J 3 bases; nucleotides not matched to a gene: 8. The CDR3 region has the DNA TGTGCCAGCAGCCCGGGACTAACCCTCTACAATGAGCAGTTCTTC. Its protein product is CASSPGLTLYNEQFF.

The chain is built from TRBV5-1 and TRBJ1-1, with D hard to call. V shed 5 bases and J shed 5 bases, with 16 bases lying between them. The CDR3 sequence is 14 residues long. Per germline, CDR1 SGHRS and CDR2 YFSETQ. The CDR3 nucleotides read TGCGCCAGCAGGGTGGGGTCGGGTGAGACTGAAGCTTTCTTT. This gives the protein CASRVGSGETEAFF.

The chain is built from TRBV19 and TRBJ1-6; 8 bases are a match to TRBD1. Trimming removed 5 bases from V and 7 bases from J; junction bases left unmatched: 7. This CDR3 comprises 15 residues. The germline gives CDR1 LNHDA, CDR2 SQIVND (reference sequence). The CDR3 bases are TGTGCCAGTAGTTCAAAGACAGGGGTAAATTCACCCCTCCACTTT. Its translation: CASSSKTGVNSPLHF.

V gene TRBV27 combines with J gene TRBJ2-7, with TRBD1 identical over 9 bases. The germline V gene has CDR1 MNHEY and CDR2 SMNVEV (reference sequence). This CDR3 region has 17 residues. V was pared by 4 bases and J by 9 bases, with 19 bases of the junction left unmatched. The CDR3 DNA sequence: TGTGCCAGCAGTTCCTTAATCTCTCCAGACAGGGGGTATGTGCAGTACTTC. Protein product: CASSSLISPDRGYVQYF.

The chain carries TRBV7-2 and TRBJ1-1; the D is unclear. The length of the CDR3 is 13 residues. The V gene lost 5 bases and the J gene lost 5 bases, with 12 bases spanning the gap. Germline V gives CDR1 SGHTA, CDR2 FQGNSA. CDR3 sequence reads: CASSTPRFTEAFF. CDR3 nucleotides: TGTGCCAGCAGCACCCCCCGGTTTACTGAAGCTTTCTTT.

The rearrangement links TRBV5-1 to TRBJ2-3, with 8 nucleotides matching TRBD1. V lost 0 bases, J lost 0 bases, and 6 bases stayed unmatched. Germline-derived CDR1 and CDR2 are SGHRS and YFSETQ. The CDR3 loop spans 17 amino acids. The CDR3 DNA reads TGCGCCAGCAGCTTGGCCGATTGGACAGGGAGCACAGATACGCAGTATTTT. It yields the protein CASSLADWTGSTDTQYF.

The V call is TRBV6-2 or TRBV6-3, the J call TRBJ2-3, with D possibly matching TRBD2 (6 bases). CDR3 length equals 16 residues. Trimming shortened V by 5 bases and J by 2 bases, and 17 bases separated the two germline ends. Germline CDR1 MNHEY, CDR2 SVGEGT. CDR3 DNA: TGTGCCAGCAGTCCCGAGACTAGTACCCTCACAGATACGCAGTATTTT. Translated: CASSPETSTLTDTQYF.

A few counts support this clonotype. The chain is built from TRBV29-1 and TRBJ1-2; D not resolved. Trimming pared 4 bases from V and 7 bases from J, leaving 16 bases between. This CDR3 region has 13 residues. The V gene's germline CDR1 is SQVTM and CDR2 ANQGSEA. The CDR3 reads CSVVGSDSAGYTF. In DNA form, the CDR3 reads TGCAGCGTTGTGGGATCCGACTCGGCTGGCTACACCTTC.

This clonotype was recorded at least ten times. For the CDR3, the DNA is TGCAGTGCTAGAGATCGGCCCGGGGGCCCTAAGTGGGAGACAAATGAGCAGTTCTTC. Protein: CSARDRPGGPKWETNEQFF. The chain links TRBV20-1 to TRBJ2-1; D possibly uses TRBD1 or TRBD2 (6 bases each). Germline CDR1 DFQATT, CDR2 SNEGSKA (reference sequence). CDR3 length equals 19 residues. The V gene lost 0 bases and the J gene lost 7 bases, with 28 bases spanning the gap.

The chain combines TRBV12-3 or TRBV12-4 with TRBJ1-2, with TRBD1 matching over 8 bases. The junction had 13 bases not matched to a gene; V was cut back by 6 bases and J by 1 base. The CDR3 loop spans 17 amino acids. DNA for the CDR3: TGTGCCAGCAGCTCCACGAGAACCAGGGGGCTTAACTATGGCTACACCTTC. Its translation: CASSSTRTRGLNYGYTF.

This clonotype has a handful of counts. The rearrangement uses TRBV6-2 or TRBV6-3 and TRBJ1-5; D might be TRBD1 (6 bases). V was trimmed by 2 bases and J by 3 bases, leaving 8 bases between them. The CDR3 is made up of 14 amino acids. Germline-derived CDR1 and CDR2 are MNHEY and SVGEGT. CDR3 bases: TGTGCCAGCAGTTACGGGGGCGACAATCAGCCCCAGCATTTT. Translating it yields CASSYGGDNQPQHF.